The 10 T cell receptor beta chains in this list originate from one sample, sequenced in a study of blood T cell repertoires in COVID-19. Assay: immunoSEQ multiplex PCR; the TCRdb copy retains only in-frame clones and omits some. The sample includes roughly 100,000 clones, approximately 86% of them seen just once. Sample: peripheral blood. The receptors were sampled from a man older than 75 with acute or convalescent COVID-19.

The V and J genes are TRBV6-2 or TRBV6-3 and TRBJ2-7, with 14 bases aligning to TRBD2. V lost 4 bases and J lost 5; bases outside the gene matches: 7. Per the germline V gene, CDR1 is MNHEY and CDR2 is SVGEGT. This CDR3 has 16 amino acids. In nucleotides, the CDR3 is TGTGCCAGCAGTTTTACAGGGACTAGCGGGAGCAACGAGCAGTACTTC. This codes for CASSFTGTSGSNEQYF.

This clone was observed a handful of times. The chain combines TRBV2 with TRBJ1-1; D is undetermined. The germline CDR1 and CDR2 sequences are SNHLY and FYNNEI. The V end was cut by 3 bases, the J end by 11 bases, with 7 bases between. This CDR3 spans 10 amino acids. The DNA of the CDR3 is TGTGCCAGCAGTGAGGGAGTCGCTTTCTTT. Amino acids: CASSEGVAFF.

The chain recombines TRBV3-1 (or the pseudogene TRBV3-2) with TRBJ1-4, with D perhaps TRBD1 (6 bases). V was clipped by 0 bases and J by 5 bases, with 10 bases between them. The length of the CDR3 is 15 residues. Germline V gene lookup returns CDR1 LGHDT and CDR2 YNNKEL (reference sequence). The DNA for the CDR3 is TGTGCCAGCAGCCAAGAGGCACAGGGAAATGAAAAACTGTTTTTT. Protein sequence: CASSQEAQGNEKLFF.

The CDR3 protein is CAWTFYVYGYTF. In DNA form, the CDR3 reads TGTGCCTGGACTTTCTACGTCTATGGCTACACCTTC. J is TRBJ1-2 and V is TRBV30; D unresolved. The V and J ends lost 4 bases and 4 bases respectively, with 10 bases between them. CDR3 length: 12 amino acids. From germline, CDR1 is GTSNPN and CDR2 SVGIG (reference sequence).

This chain uses TRBV7-9 with TRBJ2-1; D possibly corresponds to TRBD2 (6 bases). Trimming pared 1 base from V and 9 bases from J, leaving 16 bases between. The CDR3 length is 15 residues. Germline V gives CDR1 SEHNR, CDR2 FQNEAQ (reference sequence). The CDR3, as DNA: TGTGCCAGCAGCTTAGTAACGGGAGCGAGGAGTGAGCAGTTCTTC. Translated, it gives CASSLVTGARSEQFF.

This chain links TRBV2 with TRBJ2-1, with 13 bases lining up with TRBD2. Germline V CDR1 and CDR2: SNHLY, FYNNEI. Losses at the gene ends were 2 bases for V and 7 bases for J; bases not matched to a gene: 5. The CDR3 is 16 amino acids. CDR3 region: CASSETSGRVGNEQFF. As DNA, the CDR3 is TGTGCCAGCAGTGAAACTAGCGGGAGGGTAGGGAATGAGCAGTTCTTC.

The genes are TRBV19 and TRBJ2-2; D unresolved. V was trimmed by 6 bases and J by 6 bases, leaving 5 bases between them. Looked up from germline, CDR1 is LNHDA and CDR2 is SQIVND (reference sequence). The CDR3 totals 11 residues. The CDR3 DNA reads TGTGCCAGTAGATTCTCCGGGGAGCTGTTTTTT. Its protein is CASRFSGELFF.

This chain uses TRBV5-1 with TRBJ2-1, with 7 bases aligning to TRBD1. V lost 4 bases and J lost 6; bases outside the gene matches: 10. The germline V gene has CDR1 SGHRS and CDR2 YFSETQ. CDR3 length: 15 amino acids. The CDR3 is CASSQSGTDFNEQFF. CDR3 DNA sequence: TGCGCCAGCAGCCAATCCGGGACAGATTTCAATGAGCAGTTCTTC.

The CDR3 DNA follows: TGTGCCAGCTCACTACAGGGATATAATGAAAAACTGTTTTTT. Its translation is CASSLQGYNEKLFF. The V and J genes are TRBV18 and TRBJ1-4; TRBD1 might be the D (6 bases). The CDR3 is 14 residues long. Per germline, CDR1 KGHSH and CDR2 LQKENI. V dropped 4 bases and J dropped 4 bases, with 10 bases sitting between them.

The chain joins TRBV3-1 (or the pseudogene TRBV3-2) to TRBJ2-1; TRBD1 agrees at 11 bases. Germline values: CDR1 LGHDT, CDR2 YNNKEL (reference sequence). The CDR3 extends over 16 amino acids. V shed 2 bases and J 8 bases; nucleotides not matched to a gene: 8. The DNA for the CDR3 is TGTGCCAGCAGCCAACGGGGGGACAGGGGGTCCGATGAGCAGTTCTTC. This gives the protein CASSQRGDRGSDEQFF.